Listed below are T cell receptor beta chains from one sample, sequenced in a study of identical twins. TCRdb re-derived calls from the 5' RACE reads in MiXCR, one entry per CDR3 protein. The data hold a few hundred thousand distinct CDR3 sequences, with approximately 9.6% observed a single time. These data are also associated with another study on yellow fever vaccine responses in identical twins.

Specimen: PBMCs. The receptors stem from a woman aged 18 to 35 in good health. Both conserved end residues are part of each CDR3. The order of the fields is V gene, CDR3 length, clone size, D gene, J gene, CDR3 DNA, CDR3 protein. The D gene is left open where the match is weak. The listing skips clone size in some rows; elsewhere it reads once, few, many or a size class.

V gene: TRBV7-9; CDR3 length: 16; clone size: few; D gene: -; J gene: TRBJ1-2; CDR3 DNA: TGTGCCAGCAGCTTAGGTGGCAGGACACCTAACTATGGCTACACCTTC; CDR3 protein: CASSLGGRTPNYGYTF
V gene: TRBV5-1; CDR3 length: 13; clone size: many; D gene: -; J gene: TRBJ1-2; CDR3 DNA: TGCGCCAGCAGCTTATCCCTGTCGAGCGGCTACACCTTC; CDR3 protein: CASSLSLSSGYTF
V gene: TRBV6-4; CDR3 length: 14; clone size: many; D gene: TRBD2; J gene: TRBJ2-1; CDR3 DNA: TGTGCCAGCAGTGAAATTAGCGGGAGTAATGAGCAGTTCTTC; CDR3 protein: CASSEISGSNEQFF
V gene: TRBV21-1; CDR3 length: 17; clone size: many; D gene: -; J gene: TRBJ1-1; CDR3 DNA: TGTGCCAGCAGCAGGCAACAGGGGATTGCGGCAAGCACTGAAGCTTTCTTT; CDR3 protein: CASSRQQGIAASTEAFF
V gene: TRBV6-2/TRBV6-3; CDR3 length: 12; clone size: -; D gene: -; J gene: TRBJ2-7; CDR3 DNA: TGTGCCAGCAGTAAACAGGACTACGAGCAGTACTTC; CDR3 protein: CASSKQDYEQYF
V gene: TRBV7-9; CDR3 length: 15; clone size: many; D gene: TRBD1; J gene: TRBJ1-6; CDR3 DNA: TGTGCCAGCAGCTTCGAACAGGGGGTCGATTCACCCCTCCACTTT; CDR3 protein: CASSFEQGVDSPLHF
V gene: TRBV30; CDR3 length: 17; clone size: -; D gene: TRBD2; J gene: TRBJ2-3; CDR3 DNA: TGTGCCTGGAGTACCGGGACTAGCGGGAGGGTCGTAGATACGCAGTATTTT; CDR3 protein: CAWSTGTSGRVVDTQYF
V gene: TRBV5-1; CDR3 length: 16; clone size: -; D gene: -; J gene: TRBJ2-5; CDR3 DNA: TGCGCCAGCAGCTTGTCGGGGGCATCCTCACAAGAGACCCAGTACTTC; CDR3 protein: CASSLSGASSQETQYF
V gene: TRBV27; CDR3 length: 14; clone size: few; D gene: -; J gene: TRBJ1-1; CDR3 DNA: TGTGCCAGCAGTTCACTCGGGACGTTGACTGAAGCTTTCTTT; CDR3 protein: CASSSLGTLTEAFF
V gene: TRBV12-3/TRBV12-4; CDR3 length: 20; clone size: many; D gene: TRBD2; J gene: TRBJ2-1; CDR3 DNA: TGTGCCAGCAGCCCCCTGTGGGGGACTTCTAGCGCGGGAGTCCGCAATGAGCAGTTCTTC; CDR3 protein: CASSPLWGTSSAGVRNEQFF
V gene: TRBV3-1; CDR3 length: 12; clone size: -; D gene: -; J gene: TRBJ1-1; CDR3 DNA: TGTGCCAGCAGCCCGGGTGCGGGAGAAGCTTTCTTT; CDR3 protein: CASSPGAGEAFF
V gene: TRBV29-1; CDR3 length: 17; clone size: few; D gene: -; J gene: TRBJ2-1; CDR3 DNA: TGCAGCGTCAACGATTTCAGGGAGGTGGGCTTGGGCAATGAGCAGTTCTTC; CDR3 protein: CSVNDFREVGLGNEQFF
V gene: TRBV20-1; CDR3 length: 15; clone size: many; D gene: TRBD1; J gene: TRBJ1-1; CDR3 DNA: TGCAGTGCTAGTTGGACAGGGGGCGCAAACACTGAAGCTTTCTTT; CDR3 protein: CSASWTGGANTEAFF
V gene: TRBV28; CDR3 length: 15; clone size: many; D gene: TRBD1; J gene: TRBJ1-5; CDR3 DNA: TGTGCCAGCAGTAGACAGGGGATCGGCAATCAGCCCCAGCATTTT; CDR3 protein: CASSRQGIGNQPQHF